This T cell receptor beta chain was sequenced for a study of T cells expressing NK-cell markers (dated by TCRdb to the early 2020s). General notes on the study: Three sorted T-cell subsets (CD3+CD56+NKG2C+, CD3+CD56+NKG2C- and CD3+CD56-NKG2C+) from under 10 donors had their TCR beta-chain repertoires profiled. Illumina HiSeq 2000/2500, MiSeq or NextSeq was used to sequence libraries as 2 x 150 bp reads. The eight sequenced donors were randomly selected healthy volunteers, three men and five women. Of the eight sequenced donors, seven were found to be HCMV-seropositive and one was found to be HCMV-seronegative.

Worth noting for this clonotype: Its antigen is currently not known.

The CDR3, cysteine through phenylalanine, is 17 amino acids long. A DNA sequence was not provided. CDR1 and CDR2, per the germline V gene, are SGHTA and FQGNSA. TCRdb names Illumina HiSeq 2000 as the instrument used. 5'RACE template switching, by which a universal primer site and unique molecular identifiers were added, was used to make TCR beta cDNA libraries. Synthesis of cDNA was primed from the TCR beta constant segment and was followed by two consecutive PCR amplification steps. For the original study's pipeline: Reads were demultiplexed and grouped by UMI with MIGEC, and clonotypes were assembled and quantified with MiTCR. Only TCR cDNA sequences supported by at least two reads were kept to exclude erroneous sequences. Downstream repertoire analysis used the tcR package, and clonotypes were matched across fractions by CDR3 nucleotide sequence plus V segment. VDJmatch was used to annotate antigen specificity against VDJdb, with one amino acid substitution in CDR3 permitted. TCRdb reprocessed the reads and provides one entry for every CDR3 protein sequence; no DNA is given. V and J calls and clone size were set by TCRdb, not the authors. The table kept for this sample lists roughly 380,000 distinct CDR3 sequences. The leading ten clones occupy roughly 5.5% of the sample.

Results and caveats for the whole study, not just this receptor: It remained unclear whether the expanded NKG2C-expressing T cell clones were specific for HCMV antigens. In more than five donors, the dominant CD3+CD56+NKG2C+ clonotypes ranked among the top 10 CD8+ clonotypes, making up 1.0-7.0% of CD8+ T cells. Those dominant clonotypes were again the most abundant among CD3+CD56-NKG2C+ cells in a handful of donors, at about 28.3-65%.

HCMV-specific IgG was detected in serum with a commercial ELISA kit to determine HCMV serostatus. Peripheral blood mononuclear cells were isolated from blood by Ficoll density gradient centrifugation. The chain is made from TRBV7-2 and TRBJ1-1; TCRdb calls TRBD1, which cannot be checked without DNA. The sequenced material came from blood T cells: a sorted CD56 or NKG2C T cell subset, CD4+ or CD8+ T cells, or bulk PBMC T cells (not recorded which). The receptor was isolated from a man aged 18-69 years in good health. The CDR3 protein sequence reads: CASSLGTGFKVGGEAFF.